What follows are 10 T cell receptor beta chains derived from one specimen sequenced in a study of T cells after posttransplantation cyclophosphamide. The repertoire was sequenced with immunoSEQ multiplex PCR; TCRdb's copy has only in-frame clones and lacks some. The data hold roughly 20,000 clones, with around 90% observed a single time. Controls had myeloablative marrow grafts with methotrexate and calcineurin inhibitor, sampled at 1 year. The sample consisted of PBMCs, taken after an allogeneic stem cell transplant with a calcineurin inhibitor and methotrexate. All receptors derive from a female patient in her forties or fifties who received an allogeneic stem cell transplant from an unrelated donor, was CMV-positive, and had chronic GVHD only. Some T cells here may be from the graft donor.

The V gene is TRBV28, the J gene TRBJ2-3, with 10 bases lining up with TRBD2. The CDR3 runs to 17 residues. Looked up from germline, CDR1 is MDHEN and CDR2 is SYDVKM. V dropped 6 bases and J dropped 1; count of bases not matched to a gene: 10. The CDR3 DNA is TGTGCCAGCAGCAATATCATCGGGACTAGCGGCACAGATACGCAGTATTTT. Amino acid sequence: CASSNIIGTSGTDTQYF.

The CDR3: CASSSQGATNYGYTF. Written as DNA, the CDR3 is TGCGCCAGCAGCTCACAGGGGGCGACCAACTATGGCTACACCTTC. The gene calls are TRBV5-1 and TRBJ1-2; 9 bases line up with TRBD1. The germline gives CDR1 SGHRS, CDR2 YFSETQ. The CDR3 extends over 15 amino acids. The junction had 5 bases not matched to a gene; V was cut back by 3 bases and J by 2 bases. The whole variable domain, filled in from reference TRBV5-1 and TRBJ1-2, reads KAGVTQTPRYLIKTRGQQVTLSCSPISGHRSVSWYQQTPGQGLQFLFEYFSETQRNKGNFPGRFSGRQFSNSRSEMNVSTLELGDSALYLCASSSQGATNYGYTFGSGTRLTVV.

The chain uses TRBV29-1 and TRBJ2-7; TRBD1 is a possible D gene (6 bases). V lost 4 bases and J 2 bases, leaving 6 bases between the germline ends. Germline V CDR1 and CDR2: SQVTM, ANQGSEA. The length of the CDR3 is 11 residues. CDR3: CSVGQAYEQYF. CDR3 DNA sequence: TGCAGCGTTGGACAGGCCTACGAGCAGTACTTC.

This rearrangement joins TRBV2 to TRBJ2-1, with D hard to call. The CDR3 covers 11 residues. The V and J ends lost 8 bases and 6 bases respectively, with 8 bases between them. Germline CDR1 reads SNHLY; CDR2 reads FYNNEI. CDR3 in DNA: TGTGCCAGCTCTGGCAGCAATGAGCAGTTCTTC. This codes for CASSGSNEQFF. Looking up the rest from reference TRBV2 and TRBJ2-1 gives the full variable domain: EPEVTQTPSHQVTQMGQEVILRCVPISNHLYFYWYRQILGQKVEFLVSFYNNEISEKSEIFDDQFSVERPDGSNFTLKIRSTKLEDSAMYFCASSGSNEQFFGPGTRLTVL.

The chain joins TRBV7-6 to TRBJ2-3; a weak D match, TRBD1 (5 bases). The CDR3 consists of 14 residues. Germline V gene sequence: CDR1 SGHVS, CDR2 FNYEAQ. The ends were cut back, 5 bases at V and 1 base at J, with 10 bases in the middle. This CDR3 is CASSPDTRTDTQYF. CDR3 in DNA: TGTGCCAGCAGCCCGGACACTCGCACAGATACGCAGTATTTT.

The rearrangement uses TRBV9 and TRBJ2-5; weak D call: TRBD2 (6 bases). Between the trimmed V and J ends, which lost 3 bases and 1 base, there was a span of 10 bases. CDR3 length equals 14 residues. Germline values: CDR1 SGDLS, CDR2 YYNGEE. In nucleotides, the CDR3 is TGTGCCAGCAGCGCCCGACTAGGCCAAGAGACCCAGTACTTC. This gives the protein CASSARLGQETQYF.

The chain combines TRBV29-1 with TRBJ2-3, with unresolved D. Germline CDR1 and CDR2: SQVTM and ANQGSEA. V was cut by 0 bases and J by 5 bases, with 6 bases left in between. The CDR3 has 12 amino acids. CDR3 residues: CSVEDPRDTQYF. CDR3 sequence (DNA): TGCAGCGTTGAAGATCCCAGAGATACGCAGTATTTT.

This clone has a handful of counts. The chain has TRBV6-6 and TRBJ2-1; possible D gene TRBD1, 5 bases. Germline V gene data show CDR1 as MNHNY and CDR2 as SVGAGI (reference sequence). The CDR3 has 15 amino acids. The germline V and J ends were trimmed by 2 bases and 6 bases, with 14 bases remaining between them. The CDR3 region is CASSYDSPPGNEQFF. The CDR3 DNA is TGTGCCAGCAGTTACGACAGCCCCCCAGGCAATGAGCAGTTCTTC.

V is TRBV14 and J is TRBJ1-5; 8 positions match TRBD1. Germline CDR1 and CDR2: SGHDN and FVKESK. The CDR3 has 14 residues. The V gene end was trimmed by 5 bases and the J gene end by 7 bases; junction bases not matched to a gene: 7. CDR3 coding DNA: TGTGCCAGCAGCTTGACAGGGGCAGGACAGCCCCAGCATTTT. Translated: CASSLTGAGQPQHF.

This clone was found once. The chain links TRBV28 to TRBJ2-1; tentatively, D is TRBD2 (6 bases). Germline assignment: CDR1 MDHEN and CDR2 SYDVKM. Trimming removed 6 bases at V and 2 bases at J, with 14 bases between. The length of the CDR3 is 15 residues. CDR3 DNA sequence: TGTGCCAGCAGGGTGGACTACCCTCCCTACAATGAGCAGTTCTTC. Translation gives CASRVDYPPYNEQFF.